One and the same sample provided the 11 T cell receptor beta chains below, sequenced in a study of post-analysis software for immune sequencing data. Study conclusions and caveats: With TRBV5-6, TRBV5-1 and TRBV20-1 included, 4 to 6 TRBV segments were more frequent in patients than in controls.

Incorporated into the TCR beta cDNA libraries were unique molecular identifiers, which served to reduce PCR and sequencing biases. TCRdb analysed the PCR reads with MiXCR anew, one entry per CDR3 protein. The data contain 400,000 to 500,000 distinct CDR3 sequences, approximately 37% of them seen just once; the ten biggest clones take up about 8%. Their antigens remain unidentified. The material sequenced was blood. These receptors originate from a girl aged 2-15 years with multiple sclerosis.

CDR3 residues: CASAVYDRGYEQYF. DNA for the CDR3: TGTGCCAGCGCCGTGTACGACAGGGGGTACGAGCAGTACTTC. The V call is TRBV11-2, the J call TRBJ2-7; TRBD1 aligns across 9 bases. Germline assignment: CDR1 SGHAT and CDR2 FQNNGV. The CDR3 loop spans 14 amino acids. V gave up 8 bases and J gave up 4 bases; unmatched junction bases: 9. The variable domain in full, with the rest retrieved from reference TRBV11-2 and TRBJ2-7, is EAGVAQSPRYKIIEKRQSVAFWCNPISGHATLYWYQQILGQGPKLLIQFQNNGVVDDSQLPKDRFSAERLKGVDSTLKIQPAKLEDSAVYLCASAVYDRGYEQYFGPGTRLTVT.

Only a few counts were recorded for this clonotype. This chain links TRBV5-1 with TRBJ2-6, with D maybe TRBD2 (5 bases). Germline CDR1 reads SGHRS; CDR2 reads YFSETQ. With 5 bases removed from V and 2 bases from J, the gap between germline ends came to 14 bases. This CDR3 is 16 amino acids long. For the CDR3, the DNA is TGCGCCAGCAGTTCCCCCGTCGGGACTGGGGCCAACGTCCTGACTTTC. Its translation is CASSSPVGTGANVLTF.

The chain links TRBV5-1 to TRBJ2-5, with 9 bases aligning to TRBD1. This CDR3 spans 15 amino acids. The germline V gene has CDR1 SGHRS and CDR2 YFSETQ. Trimming cost V 4 bases and J 5 bases; bases outside gene matches: 9. CDR3 region: CASSRGQGGTETQYF. CDR3 coding DNA: TGCGCCAGCAGCAGGGGACAGGGAGGTACGGAGACCCAGTACTTC.

This clonotype has a count of ten or more. The chain uses TRBV5-1 and TRBJ2-3; TRBD1 aligns across 9 bases. The V and J ends lost 4 bases and 6 bases, in that order; junction bases with no gene match: 6. The CDR3 is made up of 14 amino acids. Per germline, CDR1 SGHRS and CDR2 YFSETQ. The CDR3 nucleotides read TGCGCCAGCAGCGCGGGACAGGGTACGGATACGCAGTATTTT. Protein: CASSAGQGTDTQYF.

The rearrangement links TRBV7-3 to TRBJ2-6; perhaps D is TRBD1 or TRBD2 (5 bases each). Germline V gene lookup returns CDR1 SGHTA and CDR2 FQGTGA. This CDR3 has 18 amino acids. Between the trimmed V and J ends, which lost 4 bases and 0 bases, there was a span of 16 bases. The CDR3 region is CASSSRDPYGSGANVLTF. The CDR3 DNA follows: TGTGCCAGCAGCTCCCGGGACCCTTATGGCTCTGGGGCCAACGTCCTGACTTTC. The full variable domain, in which reference TRBV7-3 and TRBJ2-6 provide the parts outside the CDR3, is GAGVSQTPSNKVTEKGKYVELRCDPISGHTALYWYRQSLGQGPEFLIYFQGTGAADDSGLPNDRFFAVRPEGSVSTLKIQRTERGDSAVYLCASSSRDPYGSGANVLTFGAGSRLTVL.

This chain links TRBV28 with TRBJ1-6; 9 bases map to TRBD1. The CDR3 has 15 amino acids. V shed 3 bases and J 8 bases; nucleotides not matched to a gene: 5. From germline, CDR1 is MDHEN and CDR2 SYDVKM. The CDR3 spells CASSLTGGGYSPLHF. For the CDR3, the DNA is TGTGCCAGCAGTTTGACAGGGGGGGGGTATTCACCCCTCCACTTT. The entire variable domain, with the rest obtained from reference TRBV28 and TRBJ1-6, is as follows: DVKVTQSSRYLVKRTGEKVFLECVQDMDHENMFWYRQDPGLGLRLIYFSYDVKMKEKGDIPEGYSVSREKKERFSLILESASTNQTSMYLCASSLTGGGYSPLHFGNGTRLTVT.

This chain joins TRBV3-1 and TRBJ1-4, with D possibly being TRBD1 (5 bases). The CDR3 runs 16 residues. Germline CDR1 and CDR2: LGHDT and YNNKEL (reference sequence). Trimming removed 4 bases from V and 7 bases from J, with 19 bases in between. DNA for the CDR3: TGTGCCAGCAGCCTTACCCTTCGGAGTGGGGGTGAAAAACTGTTTTTT. It encodes CASSLTLRSGGEKLFF.

This clonotype was seen only a few times. Possible read error: a much larger clone is one base away. The chain employs TRBV27 and TRBJ2-7; D gene uncertain. The CDR3 runs to 14 residues. Germline V CDR1 and CDR2: MNHEY, SMNVEV (reference sequence). V lost 6 bases to trimming and J lost 7 bases, with 19 bases between them. CDR3: CASREAVSYNEQYF. CDR3 coding DNA: TGTGCCAGCAGAGAGGCCGTTAGCTACAATGAGCAGTACTTC.

This clonotype was seen a few times. The rearrangement joins TRBV15 to TRBJ2-1, with D perhaps assigned TRBD1 or TRBD2 (5 bases each). Germline V lookup: CDR1 LNHNV, CDR2 YYDKDF (reference sequence). CDR3 length equals 16 residues. The V end lost 0 bases, the J end lost 4 bases, and 13 bases lay between the germline ends. CDR3 sequence reads: CATSRDEARGYNEQFF. As DNA, the CDR3 is TGTGCCACCAGCAGAGACGAGGCGAGGGGATACAATGAGCAGTTCTTC.

The chain carries TRBV4-1 and TRBJ1-2; D call uncertain. The germline gives CDR1 MGHRA, CDR2 YSYEKL. The CDR3 covers 14 residues. Trimming stripped 1 base from V and 7 bases from J, with 13 bases between. The CDR3 region is CASSQAPRRVGYTF. The CDR3 DNA follows: TGCGCCAGCAGCCAAGCCCCCCGGCGGGTTGGCTACACCTTC.

This clonotype occurred a few times. The J gene is TRBJ2-5, the V gene TRBV6-2 or TRBV6-3; D is possibly TRBD2 (5 bases). Germline CDR1 MNHEY, CDR2 SVGEGT. The CDR3 consists of 11 residues. The germline V and J ends were trimmed by 3 bases and 9 bases, with 8 bases remaining between them. The CDR3 spells CASSYDGAQYF. The DNA of the CDR3 is TGTGCCAGCAGTTATGACGGGGCCCAGTACTTC.